The rows below give T cell receptor beta chains drawn from one sample of a study of quantifying T cell responses using KT2 cells. MiXCR, applied by TCRdb to the UMI-ligation and nested PCR reads, yields one record per CDR3 protein. The table lists approximately 54,000 distinct CDR3 sequences, roughly 12% of them singletons. Specimen: PBMCs spiked with cells of the T cell clone KT2. The receptors originated from a human donor. CDR3s include the opening cysteine and the closing phenylalanine or tryptophan. The D gene is left open where the match is weak. A clone size is listed for some rows: how often the clone was seen (once, few, many), or a class if it is expanded.

d_gene	j_gene	v_gene	abundance	CDR3nt	CDR3aa
.	TRBJ2-3	TRBV7-8	.	TGTGCCAGCAGCTCCGGACTACCTAACACAGATACGCAGTATTTT	CASSSGLPNTDTQYF
TRBD1	TRBJ2-7	TRBV6-2/TRBV6-3	.	TGTGCCAGCAGCTCCACTGGGGGACAGAGAGCCTACGAGCAGTACTTC	CASSSTGGQRAYEQYF
.	TRBJ2-2	TRBV27	few	TGTGCCAGCAGTCCGGGGGTCACCGGGGAGCTGTTTTTT	CASSPGVTGELFF
.	TRBJ1-1	TRBV7-9	.	TGTGCCAGCAGCTTAGCGCTTGGTGGCAGTGGAGCTTTCTTT	CASSLALGGSGAFF
.	TRBJ2-2	TRBV2	many	TGTGCCAGCAGTGTACAAGCGGGACAAGTCGGGGAGCTGTTTTTT	CASSVQAGQVGELFF
.	TRBJ2-1	TRBV4-2	few	TGTGCCAGCAGCCAAGGGTTAGCGTCACACAATGAGCAGTTCTTC	CASSQGLASHNEQFF
.	TRBJ2-1	TRBV30	medium-sized	TGTGCCTGGAGTGTTCCAGCGGGCAACGACTACAATGAGCAGTTCTTC	CAWSVPAGNDYNEQFF
TRBD2	TRBJ2-7	TRBV11-2	.	TGTGCCAGCAGCGCGGTTGGGGGACTAGCGGGCTACGAGCAGTACTTC	CASSAVGGLAGYEQYF
TRBD1	TRBJ2-3	TRBV4-1	.	TGCGCCAGCAGCCAAGATGGAGGACAGGGGATTGCAGATACGCAGTATTTT	CASSQDGGQGIADTQYF
.	TRBJ2-5	TRBV4-3	few	TGCGCCAGCAGCCAAGAGAGCGGACAAGAGACCCAGTACTTC	CASSQESGQETQYF
.	TRBJ2-5	TRBV5-4	.	TGTGCCAGCAGCTTGGTGGCAGAGACCCAGTACTTC	CASSLVAETQYF
.	TRBJ1-1	TRBV20-1	.	TGCAGTGCTAGAGATGGGGACACTGAAGCTTTCTTT	CSARDGDTEAFF
.	TRBJ1-6	TRBV11-2	few	TGTGCCAGCAGCTTAGGGGATAGGGGACGTTCACCCCTCCACTTT	CASSLGDRGRSPLHF
TRBD2	TRBJ2-2	TRBV28	many	TGTGCCAGCAGACGGCTAAAAGGGGATAGCGGGACTCTTGCCGGGGAGCTGTTTTTT	CASRRLKGDSGTLAGELFF
TRBD1	TRBJ1-1	TRBV6-6	few	TGTGCCAGCAACACAGGGGGCACTGAAGCTTTCTTT	CASNTGGTEAFF
.	TRBJ1-6	TRBV3-1	few	TGTGCCAGCAGCCAACACCCCAACCCTAGGGGGGACTATAATTCACCCCTCCACTTT	CASSQHPNPRGDYNSPLHF
TRBD2	TRBJ2-1	TRBV18	few	TGTGCCAGCTCACCCGGGACTAGCTCCAATGAGCAGTTCTTC	CASSPGTSSNEQFF
.	TRBJ2-7	TRBV7-8	many	TGTGCCAGCAGCTTAGGTACAGGTGGGAGAGGCGAGCAGTACTTC	CASSLGTGGRGEQYF
.	TRBJ2-2	TRBV19	few	TGTGCCAGTAGTATCATAGGGGGTGGCAACACCGGGGAGCTGTTTTTT	CASSIIGGGNTGELFF
.	TRBJ2-6	TRBV7-2	many	TGTGCCAGCAGCTTAGTGGTAGTTGTCAGGGGGGGGCTTGGGGCCAACGTCCTGACTTTC	CASSLVVVVRGGLGANVLTF
TRBD2	TRBJ2-2	TRBV5-5	many	TGTGCCAGCAGGCCTAGCGGTCCCAGAAACACCGGGGAGCTGTTTTTT	CASRPSGPRNTGELFF
.	TRBJ2-2	TRBV29-1	few	TGCAGCGTTGAACAAGGGGCGGGCACCGGGGAGCTGTTTTTT	CSVEQGAGTGELFF